This record concerns one T cell receptor (beta chain) sequence. Its antigen specificity is not known. No base quality information exists; no much larger clone differs at one position. The data derive from a study of control samples from healthy donors and cancer patients (dated by TCRdb to 2020 to 2021). The CDR3 measures 13 amino acids from cysteine to phenylalanine. The sequence is cut down to CDR3 DNA, 39 bases in frame from base 1. V was cut back by 7 bases and J by 5 bases, leaving a gap of 12 bases between them. Libraries were built with the immunoSEQ multiplex PCR assay. TCRdb provides this immuneACCESS table in a form limited to in-frame rearrangements. Some clones are lacking; in checked studies, under half of them reflect an unresolved V gene, and why the rest are absent is not known. The sample data list about 100,000 clones, and more than 85% of these were observed just once. Over 15% of the sample goes to the ten largest clones.

Recombination joined TRBV12-3 or TRBV12-4 with TRBJ2-1; the D segment could be TRBD2, given 5 matching bases. Sequenced material: blood. The TCR sequence derives from a woman aged 50 to 60 in good health. The nucleotide sequence is TGTGCCAGCACCTTCTCGGGGAACAATGAGCAGTTCTTC. Its coded protein is CASTFSGNNEQFF.